The 30 T cell receptor beta chains below come from one sample, sequenced in a study of cytomegalovirus exposure and HLA in healthy donors. The PCR contained 60 Vbeta and 13 Jbeta primers. Only in-frame clones appear in the TCRdb table, and some are missing; sequencing was by immunoSEQ multiplex PCR. The sample lists about 89,000 clones, around 85% occurring once. The sequenced sample consisted of PBMCs. These receptors all stem from a man aged 25 to 40 in good health and CMV-seronegative.

V usage is TRBV10-3 and J usage is TRBJ2-7; 7 positions match TRBD1. V lost 6 bases and J lost 3; bases outside the gene matches: 2. CDR3 size: 12 residues. Germline lookup yields CDR1 ENHRY and CDR2 SYGVKD. The CDR3 is CAISRDSYEQYF. CDR3 coding DNA: TGTGCCATCAGCAGGGACAGCTACGAGCAGTACTTC.

This clone was counted once. The chain recombines TRBV2 with TRBJ1-4; 8 bases match TRBD1. V shed 3 bases and J 9 bases; nucleotides not matched to a gene: 18. Germline CDR1 is SNHLY and CDR2 is FYNNEI. This CDR3 comprises 18 residues. This CDR3 reads CASSEPFQGAGVWKKLFF. The CDR3 coding sequence is TGTGCCAGCAGTGAGCCTTTTCAGGGGGCGGGAGTATGGAAAAAACTGTTTTTT.

The chain combines TRBV25-1 with TRBJ1-2; 11 nucleotides align to TRBD1. CDR1 and CDR2 (germline): MGHDK, SYGVNS. The CDR3 is made up of 17 amino acids. J lost 8 bases, V lost 3 bases, and 14 bases had no gene match. The CDR3 region has the DNA TGTGCCAGCAGTGACCCCTCAGACGGACAGGGGGCGATCGGCTACACCTTC. Translation: CASSDPSDGQGAIGYTF.

This chain links TRBV19 with TRBJ1-1; D uncertain. V lost 5 bases to trimming and J lost 4 bases, with 14 bases between them. Germline V gives CDR1 LNHDA, CDR2 SQIVND (reference sequence). This CDR3 contains 14 residues. CDR3 region: CASSDAPGVTEAFF. CDR3 DNA sequence: TGTGCCAGTAGTGATGCCCCGGGAGTCACTGAAGCTTTCTTT.

The chain couples TRBV19 to TRBJ1-5; maybe TRBD1 (5 bases). Germline lookup yields CDR1 LNHDA and CDR2 SQIVND (reference sequence). The CDR3 has 13 residues. Trimming removed 6 bases from V and 5 bases from J, with 11 bases in between. Written as DNA, the CDR3 is TGTGCCAGTAGAACGGGGGGGGATCAGCCCCAGCATTTT. Translation: CASRTGGDQPQHF.

The genes are TRBV10-3 and TRBJ1-6; maybe TRBD1 (5 bases). The germline gives CDR1 ENHRY, CDR2 SYGVKD. V was trimmed by 1 base and J by 10 bases, leaving 14 bases between them. The CDR3 is 15 residues long. As DNA, the CDR3 is TGTGCCATCAGTGAGTACCAGGGTAACTTCTCACCCCTCCACTTT. Its protein product is CAISEYQGNFSPLHF.

This clone was seen once. The gene calls are TRBV27 and TRBJ1-6; TRBD1 aligns across 7 bases. The V gene's germline CDR1 is MNHEY and CDR2 SMNVEV (reference sequence). Unmatched junction bases numbered 9, after V lost 6 bases and J lost 7 bases. The CDR3 sequence is 15 residues long. The DNA of the CDR3 is TGTGCCAGCAGCGACAGGGTACAGGGAAATTCACCCCTCCACTTT. Protein sequence: CASSDRVQGNSPLHF.

This chain uses TRBV7-3 with TRBJ1-1; D is unresolved. The CDR3 is 14 amino acids. Trimming left V 5 bases short and J 0 bases short, with 10 bases between. Germline values: CDR1 SGHTA, CDR2 FQGTGA. The CDR3 sequence is CASSTNAMNTEAFF. The CDR3 DNA reads TGTGCCAGCAGCACCAACGCGATGAACACTGAAGCTTTCTTT.

V and J are TRBV2 and TRBJ2-2; 7 nucleotides agree with TRBD2. CDR1 is SNHLY and CDR2 is FYNNEI in the germline V gene. With V trimmed by 9 bases and J by 2 bases, 6 bases remained unmatched. The CDR3 runs 14 residues. The CDR3 is CARGGVENTGELFF. The CDR3 nucleotides read TGTGCCAGGGGGGGGGTGGAAAACACCGGGGAGCTGTTTTTT.

The chain joins TRBV19 to TRBJ1-1; 7 bases are shared with TRBD1. The CDR3 consists of 16 residues. Germline V lookup: CDR1 LNHDA, CDR2 SQIVND (reference sequence). The junction had 4 bases not matched to a gene; V was cut back by 0 bases and J by 0 bases. CDR3 residues: CASSIDWGQMNTEAFF. The CDR3 DNA reads TGTGCCAGTAGTATAGATTGGGGACAGATGAACACTGAAGCTTTCTTT.

The chain carries TRBV18 and TRBJ2-7, with 7 nucleotides matching TRBD1. Per the germline V gene, CDR1 is KGHSH and CDR2 is LQKENI. V lost 8 bases to trimming and J lost 0 bases; unmatched junction nucleotides: 7. This CDR3 contains 14 residues. The CDR3 region is CASRRGQNSYEQYF. The CDR3 DNA is TGTGCCAGCAGAAGGGGGCAGAACTCCTACGAGCAGTACTTC.

The rearrangement uses TRBV9 and TRBJ1-4; no reliable D call. Trimming removed 4 bases at V and 0 bases at J, with 10 bases between. The CDR3 is made up of 15 amino acids. Germline lookup yields CDR1 SGDLS and CDR2 YYNGEE. The CDR3 loop is CASSPRGSTNEKLFF. The CDR3, as DNA: TGTGCCAGCAGCCCCCGAGGGTCAACTAATGAAAAACTGTTTTTT.

The chain is built from TRBV30 and TRBJ1-1, with a weak D call TRBD1 (5 bases). This CDR3 contains 14 residues. V lost 7 bases and J lost 2, with 17 bases in between. Germline-derived CDR1 and CDR2 are GTSNPN and SVGIG (reference sequence). CDR3 protein: CAYTGGPANTEAFF. CDR3 nucleotides: TGTGCCTACACAGGTGGGCCTGCCAACACTGAAGCTTTCTTT. The whole variable domain, remainder taken from reference TRBV30 and TRBJ1-1, is SQTIHQWPATLVQPVGSPLSLECTVEGTSNPNLYWYRQAAGRGLQLLFYSVGIGQISSEVPQNLSASRPQDRQFILSSKKLLLSDSGFYLCAYTGGPANTEAFFGQGTRLTVV.

This chain uses TRBV2 with TRBJ1-2; D gene uncertain. V gave up 4 bases and J gave up 10 bases, with 10 bases separating them. There are 11 residues in the CDR3. Germline CDR1 is SNHLY and CDR2 is FYNNEI. The CDR3 nucleotides read TGTGCCAGCAGTGTACAGATCGCCTACACCTTC. This sequence encodes CASSVQIAYTF.

The rearrangement joins TRBV7-8 to TRBJ1-5; D perhaps matches TRBD1 (5 bases). The CDR3 consists of 15 residues. V lost 5 bases and J lost 3, with 14 bases in between. Germline-derived CDR1 and CDR2 are SGHVS and FQNEAQ. DNA for the CDR3: TGTGCCAGCAGCCCCTTTTGGGGACTCAATCAGCCCCAGCATTTT. Translated, it gives CASSPFWGLNQPQHF.

The chain couples TRBV5-8 to TRBJ1-5, with a tentative D call TRBD1 (5 bases). Deletions cut 4 bases from V and 1 base from J, with 12 bases between. The CDR3 covers 15 residues. Germline V lookup: CDR1 SGHTS, CDR2 YDEGEE. The CDR3 DNA reads as TGTGCCAGCAGCACCACGGGGGGAAGCAATCAGCCCCAGCATTTT. Amino acid sequence: CASSTTGGSNQPQHF. The complete variable domain, with remaining parts taken from reference TRBV5-8 and TRBJ1-5, reads EAGVTQSPTHLIKTRGQQATLRCSPISGHTSVYWYQQALGLGLQFLLWYDEGEERNRGNFPPRFSGRQFPNYSSELNVNALELEDSALYLCASSTTGGSNQPQHFGDGTRLSIL.

This clone was observed a few times. The CDR3 region is CASSHRGRGYTF. CDR3 nucleotide sequence: TGTGCCAGCAGTCACAGGGGTCGCGGCTACACCTTC. This rearrangement joins TRBV28 to TRBJ1-2, with 7 bases that match TRBD1. Trimming cost V 5 bases and J 8 bases; bases outside gene matches: 5. Germline lookup yields CDR1 MDHEN and CDR2 SYDVKM. This CDR3 comprises 12 residues.

The rearrangement links TRBV11-3 to TRBJ2-7, with D possibly being TRBD1 (6 bases). The V and J ends lost 5 bases and 2 bases respectively, with 13 bases between them. CDR1 SGHNT and CDR2 YENEEA come from the germline V gene. CDR3 length: 14 residues. The CDR3 DNA follows: TGTGCCAGCAGCCAGGGACAAACTACCTACGAGCAGTACTTC. Translation gives CASSQGQTTYEQYF. The full variable domain, in which reference TRBV11-3 and TRBJ2-7 provide the parts outside the CDR3, is EAGVVQSPRYKIIEKKQPVAFWCNPISGHNTLYWYLQNLGQGPELLIRYENEEAVDDSQLPKDRFSAERLKGVDSTLKIQPAELGDSAVYLCASSQGQTTYEQYFGPGTRLTVT.

The chain combines TRBV4-1 with TRBJ1-6; TRBD1 matches at 7 bases. The V gene end was trimmed by 4 bases and the J gene end by 4 bases; junction bases not matched to a gene: 7. Germline-derived CDR1 and CDR2 are MGHRA and YSYEKL. This CDR3 spans 16 amino acids. CDR3 DNA sequence: TGCGCCAGCAGCCGCCTACTGGGACAGTATAATTCACCCCTCCACTTT. Translated: CASSRLLGQYNSPLHF.

V is TRBV12-1 and J is TRBJ1-1; the table assigns TRBD1, which was not confirmed against the DNA. TRBV12-1 is designated a pseudogene. This CDR3 has 21 residues. CDR3 protein: CASSFALLGSFYLGHSPFGAF. DNA for the CDR3: TGTGCCAGCAGCTTTGCTCTGCTAGGGTCTTTCTATTTGGGACATAGTCCTTTTGGGGCTTTT.

The rearrangement links TRBV2 to TRBJ1-4, with a tentative D call TRBD1 (6 bases). Germline V CDR1 and CDR2: SNHLY, FYNNEI. V lost 5 bases and J 6 bases, leaving 13 bases between the germline ends. The CDR3 has 14 amino acids. CDR3 loop: CASSLTGYDEKLFF. CDR3 bases: TGTGCCAGCAGTTTGACAGGTTACGATGAAAAACTGTTTTTT. The complete variable domain, with remaining parts taken from reference TRBV2 and TRBJ1-4, reads EPEVTQTPSHQVTQMGQEVILRCVPISNHLYFYWYRQILGQKVEFLVSFYNNEISEKSEIFDDQFSVERPDGSNFTLKIRSTKLEDSAMYFCASSLTGYDEKLFFGSGTQLSVL.

This clone was observed a single time. The J gene is TRBJ2-2, the V gene TRBV9, with a possible D match to TRBD1 (6 bases). Germline V gene data show CDR1 as SGDLS and CDR2 as YYNGEE. The CDR3 contains 15 residues. The V and J ends lost 2 bases and 3 bases respectively, with 11 bases between them. This chain's CDR3 is CASSVFKGDTGELFF. In DNA, the CDR3 is TGTGCCAGCAGCGTCTTCAAGGGGGACACCGGGGAGCTGTTTTTT.

The chain is built from TRBV28 and TRBJ1-1; possible D gene TRBD1, 6 bases. Germline V CDR1 and CDR2: MDHEN, SYDVKM. V lost 6 bases to trimming and J lost 7 bases, with 12 bases between them. This CDR3 has 12 residues. The CDR3 nucleotides read TGTGCCAGCAGCTCCGGGACACTTGAAGCTTTCTTT. This translates into CASSSGTLEAFF.

The V and J genes are TRBV27 and TRBJ1-5; 10 bases are shared with TRBD1. V shed 5 bases, J shed 4 bases, and the junction held 11 bases outside the gene matches. The CDR3 sequence is 17 residues long. Germline assignment: CDR1 MNHEY and CDR2 SMNVEV (reference sequence). The CDR3 loop reads CASSPRTGGTNNQPQHF. The DNA of the CDR3 is TGTGCCAGCAGTCCCAGGACAGGGGGTACGAATAATCAGCCCCAGCATTTT.

This chain joins TRBV4-3 and TRBJ1-4, with D possibly matching TRBD1 (6 bases). This CDR3 spans 16 amino acids. Trimming pared 1 base from V and 1 base from J, leaving 10 bases between. Looked up from germline, CDR1 is LGHNA and CDR2 is YSLEER. CDR3 residues: CASSQVGGVTNEKLFF. CDR3 nucleotide sequence: TGCGCCAGCAGCCAAGTAGGGGGAGTAACTAATGAAAAACTGTTTTTT.

The chain recombines TRBV29-1 with TRBJ2-1, with a tentative D call TRBD2 (7 bases). The CDR3 consists of 11 residues. Germline CDR1 reads SQVTM; CDR2 reads ANQGSEA. Between the trimmed V and J ends, which lost 6 bases and 8 bases, there was a span of 11 bases. The CDR3 bases are TGCAGCGTATCCGGGGGGCATGAGCAGTTCTTC. Amino acid sequence: CSVSGGHEQFF.

This chain joins TRBV6-1 and TRBJ2-3; D unclear. The germline gives CDR1 MNHNS, CDR2 SASEGT. V was trimmed by 1 base and J by 9 bases, leaving 8 bases between them. The CDR3 contains 12 residues. The CDR3 here is CASSEGGATQYF. The CDR3 coding sequence is TGTGCCAGCAGTGAAGGCGGCGCCACGCAGTATTTT.

The sample holds a few counts of this clone. This rearrangement joins TRBV30 to TRBJ2-6; 10 bases map to TRBD1. The CDR3 extends over 16 amino acids. V was clipped by 5 bases and J by 2 bases; unmatched bases: 6. Per germline, CDR1 GTSNPN and CDR2 SVGIG (reference sequence). The CDR3 nucleotides read TGTGCCTGGCATGGGACAGGGGTCACTGGGGCCAACGTCCTGACTTTC. As protein: CAWHGTGVTGANVLTF.

The chain joins TRBV5-1 to TRBJ2-1; TRBD1 matches at 8 bases. The CDR3 extends over 17 amino acids. Germline values: CDR1 SGHRS, CDR2 YFSETQ. V trimming: 3 bases; J trimming: 1 base; junction bases outside the gene matches: 9. The CDR3 bases are TGCGCCAGCAGCTGGACCGTCACAGGGGGTTCCTACAATGAGCAGTTCTTC. This gives the protein CASSWTVTGGSYNEQFF.

The genes are TRBV28 and TRBJ1-3; D unclear. Trimming removed 2 bases at V and 9 bases at J, with 8 bases between. This CDR3 contains 12 residues. In germline, CDR1 is MDHEN, CDR2 SYDVKM. CDR3 coding DNA: TGTGCCAGCAGTTTACTCCGGGGCACCATATATTTT. Translated, it gives CASSLLRGTIYF.